The 13 T cell receptor beta chains in this list originate from one sample, sequenced in a study of blood T cell repertoires in COVID-19 (dated by TCRdb to about 2020). The method was the immunoSEQ multiplex PCR assay. In its TCRdb copy, this immuneACCESS table keeps in-frame sequences only and misses some clones. Where compared with another copy, unresolved V genes explain less than half of these, and the others have no known cause. The sample table contains about 89,000 clones; only one count was recorded for around 72% of them. Around 14% of the sample rests with the top ten. The sample was peripheral blood. The receptor set was obtained from a woman of 80 years or more with acute or convalescent COVID-19.

The V call is TRBV7-2, the J call TRBJ2-7; no definite D call. The CDR3 covers 14 residues. Germline V gene lookup returns CDR1 SGHTA and CDR2 FQGNSA. V was cut by 1 base and J by 2 bases, with 9 bases left in between. The CDR3 loop is CASSLGQVAYEQYF. The CDR3 DNA sequence: TGTGCCAGCAGCTTAGGGCAGGTGGCCTACGAGCAGTACTTC.

This clone was detected once. The CDR3 coding sequence is TGTGCCAGCAGCCCCGGGGGGGCCGGGGCCGGGGAGCTGTTTTTT. The encoded protein is CASSPGGAGAGELFF. The rearrangement uses TRBV9 and TRBJ2-2; TRBD2 matches at 8 bases. Germline loops: CDR1 SGDLS, CDR2 YYNGEE. With V trimmed by 4 bases and J by 6 bases, 8 bases remained unmatched. CDR3 length equals 15 residues.

The chain carries TRBV6-5 and TRBJ1-4; 8 bases line up with TRBD1. Looked up from germline, CDR1 is MNHEY and CDR2 is SVGAGI. V was pared by 6 bases and J by 4 bases, with 7 bases of the junction left unmatched. This CDR3 has 15 residues. The CDR3 loop is CASRTDRGGNEKLFF. The DNA of the CDR3 is TGTGCCAGCAGGACCGACAGGGGTGGTAATGAAAAACTGTTTTTT.

The V gene is TRBV3-1 (or the pseudogene TRBV3-2), the J gene TRBJ2-5; weak D call: TRBD1 (6 bases). Germline CDR1 reads LGHDT; CDR2 reads YNNKEL (reference sequence). The V and J ends lost 8 bases and 3 bases respectively, with 13 bases between them. The CDR3 consists of 13 residues. The CDR3 region has the DNA TGTGCCAGCGCCCGGGACAAAGAAGAGACCCAGTACTTC. Translated, it gives CASARDKEETQYF.

The chain carries TRBV5-6 and TRBJ2-2; 9 bases map to TRBD2. The CDR3 is 17 amino acids. Trimming took 4 bases from V and 0 from J; bases not matched to a gene: 7. Germline lookup yields CDR1 SGHDT and CDR2 YYEEEE. Here the CDR3 DNA reads TGTGCCAGCAGCCGCTACGCGGGGGGGACGAACACCGGGGAGCTGTTTTTT. It translates to CASSRYAGGTNTGELFF. The full variable domain, its missing parts supplied by reference TRBV5-6 and TRBJ2-2, is DAGVTQSPTHLIKTRGQQVTLRCSPKSGHDTVSWYQQALGQGPQFIFQYYEEEERQRGNFPDRFSGHQFPNYSSELNVNALLLGDSALYLCASSRYAGGTNTGELFFGEGSRLTVL.

A few counts support this clone. The chain employs TRBV6-5 and TRBJ2-7, with a tentative D call TRBD1 (7 bases). This CDR3 is built from 13 residues. The germline V gene has CDR1 MNHEY and CDR2 SVGAGI. V was cut by 8 bases and J by 4 bases, with 15 bases left in between. Here the CDR3 reads CASGGTDSYEQYF. DNA of the CDR3: TGTGCCAGCGGCGGGACAGATTCATACGAGCAGTACTTC.

V and J are TRBV7-9 and TRBJ2-2; 8 bases match TRBD1. V lost 1 base, J lost 4 bases, and 5 bases stayed unmatched. This CDR3 is 16 amino acids long. CDR1 is SEHNR and CDR2 is FQNEAQ in the germline V gene (reference sequence). Written as DNA, the CDR3 is TGTGCCAGCAGCTTAGAGGGACAGGCCCTCACCGGGGAGCTGTTTTTT. Its translation: CASSLEGQALTGELFF.

The chain links TRBV5-1 to TRBJ1-2; no firm D call. Looked up from germline, CDR1 is SGHRS and CDR2 is YFSETQ. V lost 0 bases, J lost 10 bases, and 25 bases lay in between. The CDR3 extends over 17 amino acids. CDR3 protein: CASSLGLGSDPSADYTF. DNA for the CDR3: TGCGCCAGCAGCTTGGGGTTGGGTTCCGACCCGAGTGCGGACTACACCTTC.

J is TRBJ2-1 and V is TRBV7-3, with TRBD2 matching 9 bases. CDR1 and CDR2 from the germline V gene are SGHTA and FQGTGA. J was trimmed by 7 bases and V by 2 bases; bases with no gene match: 6. This CDR3 is 15 amino acids long. The CDR3 protein is CASSLWASGVNEQFF. CDR3 DNA: TGTGCCAGCAGCTTATGGGCTAGCGGGGTAAATGAGCAGTTCTTC.

This chain uses TRBV7-2 with TRBJ1-6, with TRBD1 as a possible D gene (6 bases). In germline, CDR1 is SGHTA, CDR2 FQGNSA. The CDR3 is 13 amino acids. Trimming took off 5 bases at V and 6 bases at J, with 8 bases between the two ends. The DNA for the CDR3 is TGTGCCAGCAGCCGGACAGCTAATTCACCCCTCCACTTT. Its protein is CASSRTANSPLHF.

This chain connects TRBV9 to TRBJ2-7; 11 positions match TRBD2. After removal of 0 bases from V and 0 bases from J, the junction contained 8 bases not matched to a gene. Germline V CDR1 and CDR2: SGDLS, YYNGEE. The CDR3 is made up of 18 amino acids. CDR3 protein: CASSVGASGGPSSYEQYF. Written as DNA, the CDR3 is TGTGCCAGCAGCGTAGGGGCTAGCGGGGGGCCTTCCTCCTACGAGCAGTACTTC.

The genes are TRBV4-3 and TRBJ1-2; no definite D call. Germline loops: CDR1 LGHNA, CDR2 YSLEER. With 4 bases removed from V and 4 bases from J, the gap between germline ends came to 22 bases. CDR3 length equals 17 residues. The CDR3 DNA is TGCGCCAGCAGCCCTACCGGGTTGCTTAGTTCGGTCTATGGCTACACCTTC. Protein sequence: CASSPTGLLSSVYGYTF.

The rearrangement links TRBV4-3 to TRBJ2-1; 7 bases match TRBD2. The CDR3 consists of 13 residues. Germline V CDR1 and CDR2: LGHNA, YSLEER. With V trimmed by 0 bases and J by 10 bases, 3 bases remained unmatched. CDR3 DNA: TGCGCCAGCAGCCAAGATTCGGGGGGAGAGCAGTTCTTC. Translating gives CASSQDSGGEQFF.